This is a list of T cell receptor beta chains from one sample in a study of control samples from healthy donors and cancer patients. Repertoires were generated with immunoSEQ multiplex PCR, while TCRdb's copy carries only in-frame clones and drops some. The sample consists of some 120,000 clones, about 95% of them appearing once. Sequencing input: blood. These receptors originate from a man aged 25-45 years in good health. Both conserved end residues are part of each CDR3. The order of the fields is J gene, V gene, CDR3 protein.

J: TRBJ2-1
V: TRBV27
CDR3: CASSSINEQFF

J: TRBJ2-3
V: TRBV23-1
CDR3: CASSHGMAGVTDTQYF

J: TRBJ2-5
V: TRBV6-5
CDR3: CASSYRSGGHETQYF

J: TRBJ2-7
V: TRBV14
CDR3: CASSQDTNEQYF

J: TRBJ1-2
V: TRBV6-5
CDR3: CASRPQGQVSVGYTF

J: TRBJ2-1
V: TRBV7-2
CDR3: CASRDKGYNEQFF

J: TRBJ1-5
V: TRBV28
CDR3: CASRAGTGGWPQHF

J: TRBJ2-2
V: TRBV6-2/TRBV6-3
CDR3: CASSYRAGGPDTGELFF

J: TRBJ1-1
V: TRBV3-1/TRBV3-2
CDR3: CASSRDRSAEAFF

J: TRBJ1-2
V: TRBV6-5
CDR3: CASSYSGTQGGYGYTF

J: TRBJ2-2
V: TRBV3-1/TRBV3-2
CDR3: CASLADTGELFF

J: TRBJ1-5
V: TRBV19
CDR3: CASSWTGANQPQHF

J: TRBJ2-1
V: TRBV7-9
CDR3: CASRNSVPSGVINEQFF

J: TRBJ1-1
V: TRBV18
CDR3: CASSPSPRTRLNTEAFF

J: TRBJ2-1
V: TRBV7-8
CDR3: CASSLGTSVEQFF

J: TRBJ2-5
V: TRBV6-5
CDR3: CASNGGHPQETQYF

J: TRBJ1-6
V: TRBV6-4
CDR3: CASSDGQENSPLHF

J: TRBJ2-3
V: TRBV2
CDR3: CASSESSTDTQYF

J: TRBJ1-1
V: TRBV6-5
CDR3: CASRWPGGTEAFF

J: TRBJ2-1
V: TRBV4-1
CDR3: CASSQDENEQFF

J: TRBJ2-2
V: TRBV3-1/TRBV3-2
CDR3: CASSLTQGANTGELFF

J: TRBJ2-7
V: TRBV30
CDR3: CAWSPSLGRGGRYEQYF

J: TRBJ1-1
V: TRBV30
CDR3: CAWNPNTEAFF

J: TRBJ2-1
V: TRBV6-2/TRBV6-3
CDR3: CASSVFLGNEQFF

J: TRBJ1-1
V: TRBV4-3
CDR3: CASSQKPGMNTEAFF

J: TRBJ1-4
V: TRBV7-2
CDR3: CASSPRGGSTNEKLFF

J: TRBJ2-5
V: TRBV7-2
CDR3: CASSLGSGGWRETQYF

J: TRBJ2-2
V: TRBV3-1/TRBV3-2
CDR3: CASSQDAASGGPGTGELFF

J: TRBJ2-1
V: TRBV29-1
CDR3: CSAQTSPSSYNEQFF

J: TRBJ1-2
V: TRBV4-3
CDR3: CASSQDRTNYGYTF

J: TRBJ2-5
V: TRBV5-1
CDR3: CASSPEVAGVATQYF

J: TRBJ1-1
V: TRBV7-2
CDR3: CASSPHGGLPEAFF

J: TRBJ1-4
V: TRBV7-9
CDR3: CASSQGLTNEKLFF

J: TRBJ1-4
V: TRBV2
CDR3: CASSTLDRAGEKLFF

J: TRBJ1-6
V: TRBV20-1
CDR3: CSASCGKGHSPLHF

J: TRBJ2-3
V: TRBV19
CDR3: CASQGRGTDTQYF

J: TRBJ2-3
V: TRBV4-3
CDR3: CASSQYRQRTDTQYF

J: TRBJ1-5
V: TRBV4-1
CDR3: CASSLLAGWAQPQHF

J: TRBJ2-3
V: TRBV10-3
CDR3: CAISDDDRPNTDTQYF

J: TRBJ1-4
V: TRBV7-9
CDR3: CASTGLGEKLFF

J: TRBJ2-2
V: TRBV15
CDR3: CATSRFSGGYTGIGELFF

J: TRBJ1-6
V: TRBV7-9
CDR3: CASSFREMSSYNSPLHF

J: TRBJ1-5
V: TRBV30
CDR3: CAWSPGKDQPQHF

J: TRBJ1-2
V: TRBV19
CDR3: CASSLDRGIGGYTF

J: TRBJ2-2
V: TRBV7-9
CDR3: CASSQGTGGHTGELFF

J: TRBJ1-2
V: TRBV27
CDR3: CASSLYPPASRTSGYTF

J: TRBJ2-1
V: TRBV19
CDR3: CASSPELVVTYNEQFF

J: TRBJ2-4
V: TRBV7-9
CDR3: CASSAPGQAAKNIQYF

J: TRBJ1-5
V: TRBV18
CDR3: CASSPDRDQPQHF

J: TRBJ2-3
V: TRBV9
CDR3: CASSVAVPRPGTTDTQYF

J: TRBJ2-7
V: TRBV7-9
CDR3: CASSIDRGGQYF

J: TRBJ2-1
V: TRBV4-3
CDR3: CASSHNRGVYNEQFF

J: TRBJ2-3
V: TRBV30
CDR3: CAWSGGAGTFTDTQYF